This is a list of T cell receptor beta chains from one sample in a study of T cells after yellow fever vaccination. From the 5' RACE reads, TCRdb called clonotypes with MiXCR, one entry per CDR3 protein. The sample records about 120,000 distinct CDR3 sequences, 5.5% to 8% being singletons. Specimen: CD4+ T cells sorted from PBMCs, collected 35 to 50 days after the first yellow fever vaccination. The receptors were sampled from a young man who received the YFV17D yellow fever vaccine. Each CDR3 is given without its conserved first and last residue.

ASSGDPNTGELF TRBV9 12
ASSPGGRLEETQY TRBV11-2 13
ATSDGRVEKLF TRBV24-1 11
ASSLNAGPGEQY TRBV7-3 12
ASSLRGGGLNEKLF TRBV7-9 14
ASSQDFWDRGPNEQF TRBV14 15
SGRDRVTGELF TRBV29-1 11
ASTISTGDGYT TRBV7-2 11
ASSGQNTDTQY TRBV6-4 11
CARDPARGPGTDTQY TRBV20-1 15
ASSQDKFADYGYT TRBV4-3 13
ASSGDPSGANVLT TRBV2 13
ASRLIRGLY TRBV2 9
ASSKDRQGYSLSNQPQH TRBV21-1 17
ASSRATGAYEQY TRBV5-6 12
ASPVGGEDNEQF TRBV5-1 12
ASSPDRLPAEQY TRBV11-2 12
ASSLQGLMNTEAF TRBV7-9 13
ASSLGPAGGDTEAF TRBV5-1 14
ASSLVSWQGGSDFSYEQY TRBV5-1 18
ASSSLGGSPTQY TRBV7-2 12
ASSEGTAQF TRBV25-1 9
ASSFAHYGYT TRBV12-3/TRBV12-4 10
ASSTRGGYAEQF TRBV7-9 12
ASSQAGRPTYNEQF TRBV4-3 14
ATSDEGIGELF TRBV24-1 11
ASSLALDPSGYEQY TRBV7-8 14
ASSQPSGGDYGYT TRBV4-1 13
SARDRPGTGANVLT TRBV20-1 14
ASSSRQDQSYNEQF TRBV5-5 14
ATSSGGKDTQY TRBV15 11
ASSGPRSDSSRYNEQF TRBV6-1 16
AISDGGGETQY TRBV10-3 11
ASSPSSGGTIY TRBV5-1 11
ASSLAGGEDTEAF TRBV5-1 13
SARRQGGDTIY TRBV20-1 11
SGILETQY TRBV29-1 8
ASSLRVNIQY TRBV13 10
ASSLVGHRSEQF TRBV7-2 12
ASSLAGVDQETQY TRBV7-3 13
ASSSGGPSGQF TRBV19 11
ASSPQSGGYNEQF TRBV18 13
SAQEGDQPQH TRBV29-1 10
ASSLGPGYNSPLH TRBV7-2 13
ASTPTAGEVGTQY TRBV25-1 13
ASSLGTDYQPQH TRBV6-1 12
SAGLAGGSTDTQY TRBV20-1 13
ATSGPEGAGTDTQY TRBV24-1 14